This T cell receptor beta chain was sequenced in a study of response to subunit inactivated influenza vaccine. Whole-study results and caveats: The authors put forward the suggestion that each seasonal influenza vaccination may bring in only a limited number of new T cells.

As regards this clonotype: Its antigen is still unknown.

MiXCR, applied by TCRdb to the RT-PCR reads, yields one record per CDR3 protein. The sample holds about 780,000 distinct CDR3 sequences, around 18% seen once. V dropped 1 base and J dropped 2 bases, with 9 bases sitting between them. The CDR3 loop spans 15 amino acids. The sequenced sample was PBMCs from blood, obtained more than 4 days after vaccination. V is TRBV12-3 or TRBV12-4 and J is TRBJ1-3; D gene uncertain. The receptor was derived from a man in his fifties who received an inactivated influenza vaccine. DNA for the CDR3: TGTGCCAGCAGTTTAGTGGTGTCAGCTGGAAACACCATATATTTT. Encoded protein: CASSLVVSAGNTIYF.